Sequencing of this T cell receptor beta chain was carried out in a study of T cell responses to AZD1222 COVID-19 vaccine. The protocol was immunoSEQ multiplex PCR, while the TCRdb copy is restricted to in-frame clones and leaves out a portion. The sample holds about 220,000 clones, about 92% seen once. The CDR3 covers 14 residues. The V gene lost 1 base and the J gene lost 0 bases, with 5 bases spanning the gap. The germline V gene has CDR1 SGHTS and CDR2 YDEGEE. The sequence was collected from an adult in good health. The chain combines TRBV5-8 with TRBJ1-3; D unresolved. This specimen consisted of peripheral blood, obtained on day 0 of MenACWY control vaccination. CDR3 DNA sequence: TGTGCCAGCAGCTTGAGGGACTCTGGAAACACCATATATTTT. Translated, it gives CASSLRDSGNTIYF.